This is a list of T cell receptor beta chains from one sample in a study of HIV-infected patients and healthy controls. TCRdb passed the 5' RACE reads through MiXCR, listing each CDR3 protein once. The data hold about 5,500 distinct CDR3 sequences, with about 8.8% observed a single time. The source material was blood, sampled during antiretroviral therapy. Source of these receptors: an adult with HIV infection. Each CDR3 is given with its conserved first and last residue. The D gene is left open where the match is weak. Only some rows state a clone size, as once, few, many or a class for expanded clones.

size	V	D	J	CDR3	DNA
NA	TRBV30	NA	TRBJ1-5	CAWSLGCNQPQHF	TGTGCCTGGAGTCTGGGGTGCAATCAGCCCCAGCATTTT
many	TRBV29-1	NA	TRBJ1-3	CSVATSGAISGNTIYF	TGCAGCGTCGCAACCTCCGGGGCGATCTCTGGAAACACCATATATTTT
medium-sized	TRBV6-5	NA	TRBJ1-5	CASSYRPGQPQHF	TGTGCCAGCAGTTATCGACCCGGCCAGCCCCAGCATTTT
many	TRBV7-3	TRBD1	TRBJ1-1	CASSSGGRNTEAFF	TGTGCCAGCAGCTCAGGGGGACGGAACACTGAAGCTTTCTTT
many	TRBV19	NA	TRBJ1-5	CASSERKQGNQPQHF	TGTGCCAGTAGTGAACGGAAGCAAGGCAATCAGCCCCAGCATTTT
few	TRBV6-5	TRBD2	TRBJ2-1	CASSYAASGRSEQFF	TGTGCCAGCAGTTACGCCGCTAGCGGGAGAAGTGAGCAGTTCTTC
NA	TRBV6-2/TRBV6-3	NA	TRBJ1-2	CASSYSAVTNYGYTF	TGTGCCAGCAGTTACTCGGCAGTAACTAACTATGGCTACACCTTC
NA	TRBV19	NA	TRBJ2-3	CASSTLGPPYTQYF	TGTGCCAGTAGTACCCTCGGGCCCCCCTATACGCAGTATTTT
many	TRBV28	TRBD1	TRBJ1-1	CASTPGTVNTEAFF	TGTGCCAGCACTCCGGGGACAGTCAACACTGAAGCTTTCTTT
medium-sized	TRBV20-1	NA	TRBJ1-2	CSAPVRGVPSNYGYTF	TGCAGTGCCCCCGTTAGGGGCGTCCCATCTAACTATGGCTACACCTTC
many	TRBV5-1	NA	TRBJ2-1	CASSLTALSYNEQFF	TGCGCCAGCAGCTTGACAGCTCTCTCCTACAATGAGCAGTTCTTC
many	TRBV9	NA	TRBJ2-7	CASSVDTPYEQYF	TGTGCCAGCAGCGTAGATACTCCCTACGAGCAGTACTTC
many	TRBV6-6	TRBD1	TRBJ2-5	CASSQGTGATQYF	TGTGCCAGCAGCCAGGGGACAGGGGCAACCCAGTACTTC
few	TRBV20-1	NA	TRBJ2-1	CSAREGGKVGNEQFF	TGCAGTGCTAGAGAAGGGGGGAAAGTTGGCAATGAGCAGTTCTTC
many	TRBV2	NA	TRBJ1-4	CASKIWVSNEKLFF	TGTGCCAGCAAGATTTGGGTCTCTAATGAAAAACTGTTTTTT
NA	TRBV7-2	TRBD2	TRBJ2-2	CASRRPGGGAGELFF	TGTGCCAGCAGGCGTCCGGGCGGGGGGGCCGGGGAGCTGTTTTTT
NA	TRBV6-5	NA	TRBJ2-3	CASSQLGDAADTQYF	TGTGCCAGCAGTCAACTCGGGGACGCCGCAGATACGCAGTATTTT
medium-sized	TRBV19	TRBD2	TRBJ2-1	CASSPGDYTGDEQFF	TGTGCCAGTAGCCCCGGGGACTACACCGGGGATGAGCAGTTCTTC
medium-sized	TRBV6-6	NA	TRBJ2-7	CASSYSKPGRAHEQYF	TGTGCCAGCAGTTACTCGAAGCCAGGGAGAGCCCACGAGCAGTACTTC
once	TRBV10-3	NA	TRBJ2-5	CAISAPTKETQYF	TGTGCCATCAGCGCGCCAACAAAAGAGACCCAGTACTTC
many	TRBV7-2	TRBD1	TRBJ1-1	CASSWGTGSAFF	TGTGCCAGCAGCTGGGGGACAGGGTCAGCTTTCTTT
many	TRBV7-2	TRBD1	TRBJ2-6	CASSTRPTGAGANVLTF	TGTGCCAGCAGCACCCGCCCTACAGGGGCTGGGGCCAACGTCCTGACTTTC
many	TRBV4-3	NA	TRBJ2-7	CASSPAAGSYEQYF	TGCGCCAGCAGCCCGGCGGCAGGCTCCTACGAGCAGTACTTC
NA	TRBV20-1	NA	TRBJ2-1	CSASVRQYNEQFF	TGCAGTGCTAGTGTCAGGCAGTACAATGAGCAGTTCTTC
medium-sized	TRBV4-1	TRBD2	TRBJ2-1	CASSLESGHSSGDEQFF	TGCGCCAGCAGCCTCGAAAGCGGCCACAGCAGCGGGGATGAGCAGTTCTTC
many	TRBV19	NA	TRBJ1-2	CASSRRVGYGYTF	TGTGCCAGTAGTCGGCGAGTGGGCTATGGCTACACCTTC
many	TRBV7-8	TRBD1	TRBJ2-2	CASSTQGTGELFF	TGTGCCAGCAGCACACAGGGGACCGGGGAGCTGTTTTTT
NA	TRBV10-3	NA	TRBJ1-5	CAIRDSLNQPQHF	TGTGCCATCAGAGACAGCCTAAATCAGCCCCAGCATTTT
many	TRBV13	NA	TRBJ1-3	CASSLGNTIYF	TGTGCCAGCAGCTTGGGAAACACCATATATTTT
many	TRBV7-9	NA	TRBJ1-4	CASRKEQDNEKLFF	TGTGCCAGCAGGAAAGAACAGGATAATGAAAAACTGTTTTTT
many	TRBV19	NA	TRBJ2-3	CASSGGRQVTQYF	TGTGCCAGTAGTGGTGGACGGCAGGTTACGCAGTATTTT
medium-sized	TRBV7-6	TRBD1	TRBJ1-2	CASSPRTGSAYGYTF	TGTGCCAGCAGCCCCCGGACAGGGAGCGCCTATGGCTACACCTTC
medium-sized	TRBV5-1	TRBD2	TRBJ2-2	CASSSAGLAGATTGELFF	TGCGCCAGCAGTTCCGCGGGACTAGCGGGGGCCACAACCGGGGAGCTGTTTTTT
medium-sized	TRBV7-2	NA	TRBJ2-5	CASSLMRLGETQYF	TGTGCCAGCAGCTTAATGCGACTCGGAGAGACCCAGTACTTC
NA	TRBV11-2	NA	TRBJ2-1	CASSLGPVNEQFF	TGTGCCAGCAGCTTAGGACCAGTGAATGAGCAGTTCTTC
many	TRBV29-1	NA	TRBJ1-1	CSVAGRTEAFF	TGCAGCGTTGCAGGGAGGACTGAAGCTTTCTTT
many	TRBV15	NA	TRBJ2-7	CATSRDQAGPIF	TGTGCCACCAGCAGAGATCAGGCGGGACCGATTTTC
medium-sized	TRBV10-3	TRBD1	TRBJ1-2	CAISASRDRDWYGYTF	TGTGCCATCAGCGCGTCCCGGGACAGGGATTGGTATGGCTACACCTTC
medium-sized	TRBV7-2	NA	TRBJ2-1	CASSIGTIEGDEQFF	TGTGCCAGCAGCATAGGGACCATCGAAGGGGATGAGCAGTTCTTC
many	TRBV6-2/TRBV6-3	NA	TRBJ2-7	CASRQVNTYEQYF	TGTGCCAGCAGGCAAGTGAACACCTACGAGCAGTACTTC
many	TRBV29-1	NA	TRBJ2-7	CSVASPGRSYEQYF	TGCAGCGTCGCCTCTCCGGGCCGCTCCTACGAGCAGTACTTC
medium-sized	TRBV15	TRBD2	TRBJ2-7	CATSSLAGVNSYEQYF	TGTGCCACCAGCAGCTTAGCGGGAGTAAATTCCTACGAGCAGTACTTC
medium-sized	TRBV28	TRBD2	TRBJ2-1	CASGGLAGGNEQFF	TGTGCCAGCGGGGGACTAGCGGGAGGTAATGAGCAGTTCTTC
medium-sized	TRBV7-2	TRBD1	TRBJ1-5	CASNIQGGANQPQHF	TGTGCCAGCAACATACAGGGGGGCGCAAATCAGCCCCAGCATTTT
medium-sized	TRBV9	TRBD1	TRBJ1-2	CASSPGTESYYGYTF	TGTGCCAGCAGCCCGGGGACAGAGAGTTACTATGGCTACACCTTC
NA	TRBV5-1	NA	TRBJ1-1	CASSFRGGLNTEAFF	TGCGCCAGCAGCTTTAGGGGGGGGCTGAACACTGAAGCTTTCTTT
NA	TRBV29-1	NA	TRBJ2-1	CSVEAASSYNEQFF	TGCAGCGTTGAAGCCGCGAGCTCCTACAATGAGCAGTTCTTC
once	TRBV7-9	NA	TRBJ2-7	CASSLYGAGRSYEQYF	TGTGCCAGCAGCCTATACGGGGCAGGGCGGTCCTACGAGCAGTACTTC
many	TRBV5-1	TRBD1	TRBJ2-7	CASTDRDYEQYF	TGCGCCAGCACGGACAGGGACTACGAGCAGTACTTC
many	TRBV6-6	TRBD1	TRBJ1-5	CASSDKGQGMHQPQHF	TGTGCCAGCAGTGACAAGGGACAGGGGATGCATCAGCCCCAGCATTTT
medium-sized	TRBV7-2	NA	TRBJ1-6	CASSFKTDNSPLHF	TGTGCCAGCAGCTTTAAGACTGATAATTCACCCCTCCACTTT
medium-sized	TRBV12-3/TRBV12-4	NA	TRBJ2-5	CASSLRGKETQYF	TGTGCCAGCAGTTTAAGGGGAAAAGAGACCCAGTACTTC
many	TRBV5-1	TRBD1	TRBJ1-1	CASSPQGDFFEAFF	TGCGCCAGCAGCCCCCAGGGGGACTTTTTTGAAGCTTTCTTT
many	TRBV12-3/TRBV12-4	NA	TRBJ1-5	CASSFGQPQHF	TGTGCCAGCAGTTTTGGTCAGCCCCAGCATTTT
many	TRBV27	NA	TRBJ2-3	CASSQQGNTDTQYF	TGTGCCAGCAGTCAACAGGGTAATACAGATACGCAGTATTTT
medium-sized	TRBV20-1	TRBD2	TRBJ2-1	CSARPGTSGRYGGGNEQFF	TGCAGTGCTAGACCTGGGACTAGCGGGAGATATGGGGGGGGGAATGAGCAGTTCTTC
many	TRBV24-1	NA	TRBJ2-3	CATSDRQQGTTDTQYF	TGTGCCACCAGTGATCGACAGCAGGGGACCACAGATACGCAGTATTTT
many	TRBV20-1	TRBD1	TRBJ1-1	CSAADRGWGATEAFF	TGCAGTGCTGCCGACAGGGGGTGGGGAGCCACTGAAGCTTTCTTT
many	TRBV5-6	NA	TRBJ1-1	CASSLGEKNTEAFF	TGTGCCAGCAGCTTGGGGGAAAAGAACACTGAAGCTTTCTTT
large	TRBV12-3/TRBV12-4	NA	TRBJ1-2	CASSLGGDYGYTF	TGTGCCAGCAGTTTAGGGGGGGACTATGGCTACACCTTC